The entry below describes one T cell receptor beta chain. The table came from immunoSEQ multiplex PCR; TCRdb's copy has only in-frame clones and leaves some out. The sample lists about 340,000 clones; roughly 89% were seen once. The sample belongs to a study of blood T cell repertoires in COVID-19. The ends were cut back, 1 base at V and 3 bases at J, with 16 bases in the middle. CDR3 length: 17 amino acids. Germline CDR1 is LGHNA and CDR2 is YSLEER. What was sequenced was peripheral blood. The chain joins TRBV4-3 to TRBJ2-1, with D possibly being TRBD2 (5 bases). The clonotype comes from a woman under 30 who had recovered from COVID-19. CDR3 DNA: TGCGCCAGCAGCCAAGCCTTGACCAGCGGAGACTACAATGAGCAGTTCTTC. This translates into CASSQALTSGDYNEQFF.